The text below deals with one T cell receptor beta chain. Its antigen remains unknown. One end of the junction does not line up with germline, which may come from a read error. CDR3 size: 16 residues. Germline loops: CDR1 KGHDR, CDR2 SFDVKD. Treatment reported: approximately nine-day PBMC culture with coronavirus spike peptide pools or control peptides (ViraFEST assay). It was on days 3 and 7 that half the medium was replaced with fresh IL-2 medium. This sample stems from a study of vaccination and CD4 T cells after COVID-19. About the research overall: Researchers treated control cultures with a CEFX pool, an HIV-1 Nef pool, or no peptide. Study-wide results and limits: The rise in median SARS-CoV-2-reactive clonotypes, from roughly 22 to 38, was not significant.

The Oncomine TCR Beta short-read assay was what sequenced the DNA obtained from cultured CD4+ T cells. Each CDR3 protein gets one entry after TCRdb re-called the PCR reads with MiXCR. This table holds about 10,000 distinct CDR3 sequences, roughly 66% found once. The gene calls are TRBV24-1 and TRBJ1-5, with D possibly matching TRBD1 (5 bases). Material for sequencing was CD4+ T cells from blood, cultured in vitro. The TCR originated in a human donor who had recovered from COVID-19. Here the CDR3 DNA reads TGTGCCGCCAGTGAAGGTGGGGGTTCTAGCAATCAGCCCCAGCATTTT. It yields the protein CAASEGGGSSNQPQHF.